The present TCR beta chain was sequenced within a study of cytomegalovirus exposure and HLA in healthy donors. This clone was seen a handful of times. Its antigen is unidentified. This CDR3 is 16 amino acids long. V shed 2 bases and J 7 bases; nucleotides not matched to a gene: 13. Germline V CDR1 and CDR2: GTSNPN, SVGIG (reference sequence). A multiplex PCR was run with 60 Vbeta primers and 13 Jbeta primers. Sequenced by immunoSEQ multiplex PCR; TCRdb stores in-frame clones only, minus some. The data show about 160,000 clones, with about 76% seen just once and about 2% held by the top ten. Findings and caveats of the study: For most TCR beta V segments, an earlier analysis put the productive rate at about 90% or about 30% of the time. Upon later analysis, TCR association rates were observed to vary by HLA locus, being highest for DRB1 and lowest for HLA-C. For TCR beta chains, V- and J-gene trimming was later linked to a missense DCLRE1C variant.

The clonotype was recovered from a female donor in good health and CMV-seronegative. The material sequenced was PBMCs. The rearrangement links TRBV30 to TRBJ1-2; 10 nucleotides line up with TRBD1. CDR3 DNA: TGTGCCTGGAGTAGAATTTCCGGGACAGGGGCAAGTGGCTACACCTTC. It specifies CAWSRISGTGASGYTF.